The T cell receptor beta chain under discussion was sequenced for a study of regulatory dendritic cells for organ transplantation. Study-level background: Monocytes received vitamin D3 on days 0 and 4, IL-10 on day 4. Study findings and constraints: Memory CD8+ T cells were the most oligoclonal; naive cells were highly diverse. Regulatory dendritic cells appeared to expand memory CD8+ clones less than mature ones.

Here immunoSEQ multiplex PCR was the method, and the copy in TCRdb shows in-frame clones only, minus some. Here the sample spans more than 9,500 clones, about 56% being singletons. A remark on this clone: Its target is not known.

V was pared by 5 bases and J by 5 bases, with 9 bases of the junction left unmatched. The CDR3 totals 15 residues. The germline V gene has CDR1 SGDLS and CDR2 YYNGEE. Sorted T cells were CFSE-labeled and cultured roughly five days with allogeneic regulatory or mature dendritic cells at 1:10. FACS sorted CD4+ or CD8+ T cells into CD45RA+ naive and CD45RO+ memory. The chain employs TRBV9 and TRBJ2-5; 10 bases agree with TRBD2. Sample: naive CD8+ T cells from blood cultured with dendritic cells. Noted subset: CD45RA+ naive T cells. The clonotype comes from a human donor in good health. The CDR3 bases are TGTGCCAGCAGTTATAGCGGGGGGCCCCGGGAGACCCAGTACTTC. Translation gives CASSYSGGPRETQYF.